This T cell receptor beta chain was sequenced during a study of blood T cell repertoires in COVID-19. Study at large: Sites across the United States, Italy and Spain contributed samples from acute and convalescent COVID-19. The analysed material was cDNA or gDNA that came from T cells, B-cell-depleted T cells, or PBMCs.

V was trimmed by 5 bases and J by 4 bases, leaving 12 bases between them. CDR1 is LNHNV, CDR2 YYDKDF, per germline (reference sequence). The CDR3 length is 14 residues. Authors' data handling: Cell counts per sample came from amplifying reference gene primers. Some clones are missing from TCRdb's copy, which holds only in-frame ones; the method was immunoSEQ multiplex PCR. The DNA was the basis for D and trimming; V, J and clone size are from that table. Among under 250,000 clones listed, around 88% were seen once. The chain links TRBV15 to TRBJ2-1; perhaps TRBD1 as D (6 bases). The sequence was collected from a man of 80 years or more with acute or convalescent COVID-19. The sample taken for sequencing was peripheral blood. The CDR3 DNA sequence: TGTGCCACCAGCTCAAGAACAGGGTACAATGAGCAGTTCTTC. It is translated as CATSSRTGYNEQFF.